The 30 T cell receptor beta chains reported below all come from one sample, sequenced in a study of blood T cell repertoires in COVID-19. Sequenced by immunoSEQ multiplex PCR; TCRdb stores in-frame clones only, minus some. In the table there are roughly 230,000 clones, 80% to 85% of which are singletons. Material for sequencing was PBMCs or T cells enriched from blood (not recorded which). These receptors were taken from a man over 45 who had recovered from COVID-19.

This sequence joins TRBV7-9 and TRBJ2-3, with D perhaps TRBD2 (6 bases). The length of the CDR3 is 15 residues. CDR1 SEHNR and CDR2 FQNEAQ come from the germline V gene (reference sequence). The V and J ends lost 5 bases and 3 bases respectively, with 15 bases between them. This CDR3 is CASSPGGYQTDTQYF. CDR3 in DNA: TGTGCCAGCAGCCCAGGAGGGTATCAGACAGATACGCAGTATTTT. Full variable domain (missing parts from reference TRBV7-9 and TRBJ2-3): DTGVSQNPRHKITKRGQNVTFRCDPISEHNRLYWYRQTLGQGPEFLTYFQNEAQLEKSRLLSDRFSAERPKGSFSTLEIQRTEQGDSAMYLCASSPGGYQTDTQYFGPGTRLTVL.

This clone turned up a few times. V gene TRBV20-1 combines with J gene TRBJ2-1, with D perhaps matching TRBD2 (6 bases). V lost 5 bases and J 9 bases, leaving 11 bases between the germline ends. The CDR3 has 11 residues. CDR1 and CDR2 (germline): DFQATT, SNEGSKA (reference sequence). The CDR3 region is CSAVGGLEQFF. CDR3 coding DNA: TGCAGTGCTGTCGGGGGTCTTGAGCAGTTCTTC.

V and J are TRBV5-1 and TRBJ1-2; 9 bases agree with TRBD1. The CDR3 consists of 13 residues. Trimming removed 5 bases from V and 6 bases from J; junction bases left unmatched: 5. CDR1 SGHRS and CDR2 YFSETQ come from the germline V gene. CDR3 in amino acids: CASREQGADGYTF. CDR3 DNA: TGCGCCAGCAGAGAACAGGGGGCGGATGGCTACACCTTC.

The chain carries TRBV7-9 and TRBJ2-5; D unresolved. CDR3 length: 13 amino acids. Trimming took off 2 bases at V and 0 bases at J, with 4 bases between the two ends. Germline CDR1 reads SEHNR; CDR2 reads FQNEAQ (reference sequence). This CDR3 is CASSLTDQETQYF. The CDR3 DNA is TGTGCCAGCAGCTTAACGGACCAAGAGACCCAGTACTTC.

J is TRBJ1-1 and V is TRBV27; weak D call: TRBD1 (6 bases). The V end was cut by 6 bases, the J end by 0 bases, with 8 bases between. Germline loops: CDR1 MNHEY, CDR2 SMNVEV (reference sequence). This CDR3 region has 13 residues. CDR3 DNA sequence: TGTGCCAGCAGAAGGGGGATGAACACTGAAGCTTTCTTT. Its translation: CASRRGMNTEAFF.

This clone was observed once. V and J are TRBV6-5 and TRBJ1-1; TRBD1 aligns across 7 bases. The CDR3 length is 14 residues. The germline gives CDR1 MNHEY, CDR2 SVGAGI. Losses at the gene ends were 5 bases for V and 4 bases for J; bases not matched to a gene: 7. The CDR3 coding sequence is TGTGCCAGCAGTAGGGACAGACCGAGCACTGAAGCTTTCTTT. Amino acids: CASSRDRPSTEAFF.

The chain is built from TRBV6-5 and TRBJ2-3; 10 nucleotides align to TRBD2. The germline V gene encodes CDR1 MNHEY and CDR2 SVGAGI. V was clipped by 11 bases and J by 1 base; unmatched bases: 9. The CDR3 extends over 15 amino acids. The CDR3 sequence is CASRGLAARTDTQYF. The CDR3, as DNA: TGTGCCTCCCGAGGACTAGCGGCACGCACAGATACGCAGTATTTT.

V usage is TRBV12-3 or TRBV12-4 and J usage is TRBJ1-1; TRBD1 is a possible D gene (6 bases). This CDR3 spans 13 amino acids. The ends were cut back, 3 bases at V and 5 bases at J, with 10 bases in the middle. The CDR3 nucleotides read TGTGCCAGCAGTTTTTCAACAGGGACTGAAGCTTTCTTT. This sequence encodes CASSFSTGTEAFF.

This clone has only one observation. V usage is TRBV2 and J usage is TRBJ2-3, with D possibly being TRBD2 (5 bases). The germline V and J ends were trimmed by 0 bases and 6 bases, with 7 bases remaining between them. The CDR3 loop spans 13 amino acids. The germline V gene has CDR1 SNHLY and CDR2 FYNNEI. CDR3 coding DNA: TGTGCCAGCAGTGAAGCGAGGGTTGATACGCAGTATTTT. It yields the protein CASSEARVDTQYF.

The J gene is TRBJ1-1, the V gene TRBV7-8, with unresolved D. With 2 bases removed from V and 1 base from J, the gap between germline ends came to 8 bases. This CDR3 contains 14 residues. CDR1 and CDR2 from the germline V gene are SGHVS and FQNEAQ. The CDR3 region has the DNA TGTGCCAGCAGCTTAAAGGAGGGGAACACTGAAGCTTTCTTT. Its translation: CASSLKEGNTEAFF.

As regards this clone: This sample also contains other DNA sequences that code for the same CDR3. The gene calls are TRBV3-1 (or the pseudogene TRBV3-2) and TRBJ2-5, with D maybe TRBD2 (6 bases). The V end lost 1 base, the J end lost 5 bases, and 11 bases lay between the germline ends. CDR3 length equals 14 residues. Germline loops: CDR1 LGHDT, CDR2 YNNKEL (reference sequence). The CDR3 loop reads CASSQGRGAETQYF. CDR3 nucleotides: TGTGCCAGCAGCCAAGGGAGGGGCGCGGAGACCCAGTACTTC.

J is TRBJ2-7 and V is TRBV6-5, with TRBD2 matching over 7 bases. The J segment lost 9 bases and the V segment lost 2 bases, leaving 13 bases of the junction unmatched. Germline loops: CDR1 MNHEY, CDR2 SVGAGI. CDR3 length equals 15 residues. CDR3 nucleotides: TGTGCCAGCAGTTACCAAATCGGGACTAAAAGGCGGCAGTACTTC. This sequence encodes CASSYQIGTKRRQYF.

The rearrangement uses TRBV4-2 and TRBJ2-2; 10 bases map to TRBD2. The CDR3 is 18 amino acids. V was clipped by 3 bases and J by 0 bases; unmatched bases: 7. Germline V gives CDR1 LGHNA, CDR2 YNFKEQ. The CDR3 bases are TGTGCCAGCAGCCACCGACTAGCGGGCAACGCGAACACCGGGGAGCTGTTTTTT. Translation: CASSHRLAGNANTGELFF.

This clone was found once. The chain links TRBV6-5 to TRBJ1-1, with 7 bases that match TRBD1. CDR1 is MNHEY and CDR2 is SVGAGI in the germline V gene. This CDR3 is built from 15 residues. Trimming at V came to 5 bases and at J to 0 bases, leaving 6 bases not matched to a gene. In nucleotides, the CDR3 is TGTGCCAGCAGTCCTACCAGGGGGATGAACACTGAAGCTTTCTTT. This codes for CASSPTRGMNTEAFF.

The genes are TRBV2 and TRBJ2-7; 8 positions match TRBD1. From germline, CDR1 is SNHLY and CDR2 FYNNEI. Unmatched junction bases numbered 7, after V lost 7 bases and J lost 2 bases. The length of the CDR3 is 14 residues. For the CDR3, the DNA is TGTGCCAGCAAGCCGGGACAGGATCCCTACGAGCAGTACTTC. Protein product: CASKPGQDPYEQYF.

This rearrangement joins TRBV4-2 to TRBJ1-4; possibly TRBD1 for D (6 bases). V lost 0 bases, J lost 4 bases, and 12 bases lay in between. Per the germline V gene, CDR1 is LGHNA and CDR2 is YNFKEQ. This CDR3 region has 16 residues. The CDR3 is CASSQDLTRGNEKLFF. CDR3 in DNA: TGTGCCAGCAGCCAAGATTTGACCAGGGGTAATGAAAAACTGTTTTTT.

This rearrangement joins TRBV10-3 to TRBJ1-2; 8 positions agree with TRBD1. The CDR3 is 15 residues long. CDR1 ENHRY and CDR2 SYGVKD come from the germline V gene. The trim removed 4 bases at V and 2 bases at J, leaving 6 bases unmatched. The CDR3 here is CAISGQGRVNYGYTF. The CDR3 coding sequence is TGTGCCATCAGTGGACAGGGGAGGGTCAACTATGGCTACACCTTC.

The chain combines TRBV3-1 (or the pseudogene TRBV3-2) with TRBJ1-6, with a tentative D call TRBD1 (6 bases). Between the trimmed V and J ends, which lost 3 bases and 5 bases, there was a span of 14 bases. Per the germline V gene, CDR1 is LGHDT and CDR2 is YNNKEL (reference sequence). The CDR3 is 16 residues long. CDR3 DNA sequence: TGTGCCAGCAGCCACGGGACACCACTGAATAATTCACCCCTCCACTTT. It yields the protein CASSHGTPLNNSPLHF.

The V gene is TRBV5-1, the J gene TRBJ2-7, with TRBD1 identical over 7 bases. The V gene end was trimmed by 0 bases and the J gene end by 3 bases; junction bases not matched to a gene: 3. The CDR3 runs 14 residues. Germline values: CDR1 SGHRS, CDR2 YFSETQ. CDR3 region: CASSLGGTVYEQYF. As DNA, the CDR3 is TGCGCCAGCAGCTTGGGGGGGACAGTCTACGAGCAGTACTTC.

The chain has TRBV9 and TRBJ2-3; TRBD2 might be the D (7 bases). Between the trimmed V and J ends, which lost 0 bases and 5 bases, there was a span of 16 bases. CDR1 and CDR2 (germline): SGDLS, YYNGEE. CDR3 size: 16 residues. CDR3 nucleotides: TGTGCCAGCAGCGTAGCTACGGGGGGCCGGGGAGATACGCAGTATTTT. Its translation: CASSVATGGRGDTQYF. Based on the CDR3 plus reference TRBV9 and TRBJ2-3, the full variable domain is DSGVTQTPKHLITATGQRVTLRCSPRSGDLSVYWYQQSLDQGLQFLIQYYNGEERAKGNILERFSAQQFPDLHSELNLSSLELGDSALYFCASSVATGGRGDTQYFGPGTRLTVL.

Remarks on this clone: This may stem from a read error, because a much larger clone lies one nucleotide away. Other DNA sequences in this specimen translate into the identical CDR3. Here the CDR3 reads CASRRTGVYGYTF. As DNA, the CDR3 is TGTGCCAGCAGGCGGACAGGAGTTTATGGCTACACTTTC. The J gene is TRBJ1-2, the V gene TRBV6-5; 7 nucleotides match TRBD1. Germline CDR1 MNHEY, CDR2 SVGAGI. This CDR3 comprises 13 residues.

This chain connects TRBV6-5 to TRBJ1-2; tentatively, D is TRBD1 (6 bases). Germline V gene lookup returns CDR1 MNHEY and CDR2 SVGAGI. Trimming took 8 bases from V and 8 from J, leaving 15 bases between them. This CDR3 comprises 12 residues. The CDR3 DNA follows: TGTGCCAGCCACCCTTCAGGGGAAGGCTACACCTTC. Its protein is CASHPSGEGYTF.

In this sample, this clone turned up a few times. The rearrangement uses TRBV28 and TRBJ2-7, with 9 bases identical to TRBD1. Trimming cost V 7 bases and J 10 bases; bases outside gene matches: 14. The CDR3 covers 14 residues. Germline-derived CDR1 and CDR2 are MDHEN and SYDVKM. CDR3 DNA sequence: TGTGCCAGCACAAAACAGGGGGCCCTTATGGATCAGTACTTC. Translation: CASTKQGALMDQYF.

The V and J genes are TRBV11-3 and TRBJ2-7, with 7 bases aligning to TRBD1. This CDR3 is 17 amino acids long. V shed 1 base and J 3 bases; nucleotides not matched to a gene: 12. Germline V gene lookup returns CDR1 SGHNT and CDR2 YENEEA. CDR3 sequence reads: CASSLVGTGAAYYEQYF. Written as DNA, the CDR3 is TGTGCCAGCAGCTTAGTAGGAACAGGGGCGGCATACTACGAGCAGTACTTC.

V gene TRBV19 combines with J gene TRBJ1-5; possibly TRBD1 for D (6 bases). The V end was cut by 6 bases, the J end by 1 base, with 19 bases between. Germline V gene data show CDR1 as LNHDA and CDR2 as SQIVND (reference sequence). The CDR3 runs 17 residues. DNA of the CDR3: TGTGCCAGTAGGACGCGTACAGGGCGTCGGAGCAATCAGCCCCAGCATTTT. It codes for CASRTRTGRRSNQPQHF.

The chain combines TRBV4-3 with TRBJ2-7; D not resolved. V shed 0 bases and J shed 3 bases, with 9 bases lying between them. The CDR3 runs to 14 residues. The germline CDR1 and CDR2 sequences are LGHNA and YSLEER. CDR3 loop: CASSQELTYYEQYF. The CDR3 region has the DNA TGCGCCAGCAGCCAAGAACTAACCTACTACGAGCAGTACTTC.

The chain is built from TRBV2 and TRBJ2-2, with 8 nucleotides matching TRBD1. J was trimmed by 5 bases and V by 8 bases; bases with no gene match: 7. Germline lookup yields CDR1 SNHLY and CDR2 FYNNEI. The CDR3 covers 14 residues. The CDR3 loop is CASRGGQVTGELFF. Written as DNA, the CDR3 is TGTGCCAGCCGAGGGGGACAGGTTACCGGGGAGCTGTTTTTT.

This clone was recorded only once. The genes are TRBV28 and TRBJ2-1; 10 bases are a match to TRBD2. The CDR3 is made up of 14 amino acids. CDR1 and CDR2 from the germline V gene are MDHEN and SYDVKM. V trimming: 6 bases; J trimming: 9 bases; junction bases outside the gene matches: 8. The CDR3 here is CASRPGTSVTEQFF. The CDR3 bases are TGTGCCAGCAGACCCGGGACTAGCGTCACTGAGCAGTTCTTC.

The chain recombines TRBV7-3 with TRBJ1-1, with D unclear. Trimming shortened V by 4 bases and J by 3 bases, and 15 bases separated the two germline ends. CDR1 SGHTA and CDR2 FQGTGA come from the germline V gene. The CDR3 length is 15 residues. The CDR3 sequence is CASSSSGPPDTEAFF. The CDR3 bases are TGTGCCAGCAGCTCTTCAGGTCCCCCTGACACTGAAGCTTTCTTT.

This sequence joins TRBV9 and TRBJ2-7; D may be TRBD2 (6 bases). Germline CDR1 and CDR2: SGDLS and YYNGEE. The CDR3 runs 14 residues. Trimming cost V 4 bases and J 6 bases, with 17 bases left between them. The CDR3 protein is CASSSTGTSTEQYF. The CDR3 region has the DNA TGTGCCAGCAGCTCCACCGGGACTTCTACCGAGCAGTACTTC.